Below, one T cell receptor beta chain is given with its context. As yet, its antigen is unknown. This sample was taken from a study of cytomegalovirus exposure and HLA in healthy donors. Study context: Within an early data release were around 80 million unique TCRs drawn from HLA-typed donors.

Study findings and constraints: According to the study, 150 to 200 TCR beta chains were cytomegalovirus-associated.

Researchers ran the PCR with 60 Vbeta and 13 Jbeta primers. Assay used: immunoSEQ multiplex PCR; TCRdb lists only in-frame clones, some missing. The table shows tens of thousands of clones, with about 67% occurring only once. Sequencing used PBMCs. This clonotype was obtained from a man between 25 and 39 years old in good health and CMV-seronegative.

CDR3 sequence reads: CASSRTRTGTTDTQYF. The CDR3 DNA reads as TGTGCCAGCAGCAGAACTCGGACAGGGACGACAGATACGCAGTATTTT. This chain joins TRBV7-9 and TRBJ2-3; 8 bases line up with TRBD1. V lost 5 bases to trimming and J lost 3 bases; unmatched junction nucleotides: 10. Germline values: CDR1 SEHNR, CDR2 FQNEAQ (reference sequence). This CDR3 has 16 residues.